These T cell receptor beta chains were read from a single sample in a study of blood T cell repertoires in COVID-19. Using immunoSEQ multiplex PCR, the repertoire was profiled, and TCRdb retains in-frame clones only, with some absent. Seen here are about 120,000 clones, around 89% observed once, and the top ten hold about 27%. Source material: peripheral blood. The receptors were gathered from a man between 65 and 85 years old with active or convalescent COVID-19. Each CDR3 is given with its conserved first and last residue. A D gene is named only where the DNA matches it firmly. Clone size is given for some rows only: seen once, a few or many times, or a class if the clone is expanded.

-	TRBV5-1	TRBD1	TRBJ1-5	TGCGCCAGCAGCTTGGTTAGGGGGCGCGGGAGCAATCAGCCCCAGCATTTT	CASSLVRGRGSNQPQHF
-	TRBV27	-	TRBJ2-7	TGTGCCAGCAGTTTAAAAGCGGCTTCCTACGAGCAGTACTTC	CASSLKAASYEQYF
-	TRBV18	TRBD2	TRBJ2-1	TGTGCCAGCTCACCTACTAGCGTCCAGAGCTCCTACAATGAGCAGTTCTTC	CASSPTSVQSSYNEQFF
-	TRBV3-1/TRBV3-2	TRBD2	TRBJ2-5	TGTGCCAGCAGCCACCGGACTAGCGGGAGAGAGACCCAGTACTTC	CASSHRTSGRETQYF
-	TRBV4-1	-	TRBJ2-3	TGCGCCAGCAGCCAGCAGGGAGGAACAGATACGCAGTATTTT	CASSQQGGTDTQYF
-	TRBV18	TRBD1	TRBJ1-1	TGTGCCAGCTCAGACAGGGGGCGAGACACTGAAGCTTTCTTT	CASSDRGRDTEAFF
-	TRBV9	TRBD1	TRBJ1-1	TGTGCCAGCAGCGTGAGAGGGACAGGAGGGAACACTGAAGCTTTCTTT	CASSVRGTGGNTEAFF
-	TRBV27	-	TRBJ2-3	TGTGCCAGCAGTCCCGGGACAGATACGCAGTATTTT	CASSPGTDTQYF
-	TRBV20-1	TRBD1	TRBJ1-1	TGCAGTGCTAGTATACAGGGGGACACTGAAGCTTTCTTT	CSASIQGDTEAFF
-	TRBV27	-	TRBJ2-7	TGTGCCAGCAGTTCTGGAGGAGGGTACGAGCAGTACTTC	CASSSGGGYEQYF
-	TRBV7-9	TRBD1	TRBJ2-2	TGTGCCAGCAGCTTACGGACAGGGACCACCGGGGAGCTGTTTTTT	CASSLRTGTTGELFF
-	TRBV10-1	-	TRBJ2-7	TGCGCCAGCAGTGAGAAGAGGGTGGGCTACGAGCAGTACTTC	CASSEKRVGYEQYF
few	TRBV7-9	TRBD1	TRBJ2-3	TGTGCCAGCAGCTTCCCGGGACAGACCACAGATACGCAGTATTTT	CASSFPGQTTDTQYF
-	TRBV30	TRBD2	TRBJ2-1	TGTGCCTGGGCTAGCGGGAGGGCCTCAAATGAGCAGTTCTTC	CAWASGRASNEQFF
once	TRBV7-9	-	TRBJ1-5	TGTGCCAGCAGCTTGGCCAGTAGCAATCAGCCCCAGCATTTT	CASSLASSNQPQHF
-	TRBV7-6	-	TRBJ2-5	TGTGCCAGCAGCTTCGGGATCCGGGAGACCCAGTACTTC	CASSFGIRETQYF
-	TRBV10-3	-	TRBJ1-5	TGTGCCATCAGTGAGGCCCCCGGAGATCAGCCCCAGCATTTT	CAISEAPGDQPQHF